The entry that follows covers one T cell receptor beta chain sequence. This specimen comes from a study of cytomegalovirus exposure and HLA in healthy donors. Primers for the PCR totalled 60 Vbeta and 13 Jbeta. This table comes from immunoSEQ multiplex PCR, and its TCRdb copy is limited to in-frame clones, with some not included. The table lists around 280,000 clones, approximately 90% of them singletons, with roughly 2.1% in the top ten. Trimming removed 0 bases at V and 6 bases at J, with 15 bases between. Germline V CDR1 and CDR2: SGHDN, FVKESK. The CDR3 has 17 residues. Material for sequencing was PBMCs. The receptor was derived from a woman under 30 in good health and CMV-seronegative. The J gene is TRBJ1-6, the V gene TRBV14; D is undetermined. CDR3 sequence: CASSQDDPRRVNSPLHF. CDR3 sequence (DNA): TGTGCCAGCAGCCAAGATGACCCCCGGAGGGTTAATTCACCCCTCCACTTT.